The sequence of this T cell receptor (beta chain) was determined in a study of PD-1 blockade in classical Hodgkin lymphoma. Study findings and constraints: With CD4+ cells, TCR diversity rose significantly by C4D1, but not with CD8+ cells.

The CDR3 consists of 16 residues. Germline V gives CDR1 LNHNV, CDR2 YYDKDF (reference sequence). The trim removed 1 base at V and 4 bases at J, leaving 8 bases unmatched. A remark on this clone: Its antigen is currently unknown.

Each patient's relapse followed autologous stem cell transplantation, and brentuximab vedotin exposure varied. The protocol was immunoSEQ multiplex PCR, while the TCRdb copy is restricted to in-frame clones and leaves out a portion. The sample lists 25,000 or so clones, over 60% seen once, with approximately 15% in the top ten. The V call is TRBV15, the J call TRBJ1-1, with 8 bases identical to TRBD1. This receptor was obtained from a human donor with classical Hodgkin lymphoma. The sequenced sample was peripheral blood mononuclear cells (PBMCs), obtained at baseline. The CDR3: CATSRVAGGASTEAFF. The CDR3 region has the DNA TGTGCCACCAGCAGAGTTGCAGGGGGCGCGTCCACTGAAGCTTTCTTT. The whole variable domain, remainder taken from reference TRBV15 and TRBJ1-1, is DAMVIQNPRYQVTQFGKPVTLSCSQTLNHNVMYWYQQKSSQAPKLLFHYYDKDFNNEADTPDNFQSRRPNTSFCFLDIRSPGLGDTAMYLCATSRVAGGASTEAFFGQGTRLTVV.